This paragraph covers one T cell receptor beta chain sequence. Its antigen is still unknown. The germline V and J ends were trimmed by 4 bases and 11 bases, with 12 bases remaining between them. The CDR3 sequence is 12 residues long. CDR1 and CDR2 from the germline V gene are WNHNN and SYGVQD (reference sequence). The sample is drawn from a study of cytomegalovirus exposure and HLA in healthy donors. Study-wide results and caveats: It was 164 TCR beta chains that were listed as cytomegalovirus-associated. Generally TCR sequences proved uncommon, though certain public TCRs appeared in numerous donors.

Clones were read by immunoSEQ multiplex PCR, and TCRdb kept only the in-frame ones, dropping some. The data contain 130,000 to 150,000 clones, about 89% of them singletons. The sequencing sample was made of PBMCs. The gene calls are TRBV10-1 and TRBJ2-1; D is possibly TRBD1 (6 bases). The clonotype was recovered from a man younger than 35 in good health and CMV-seronegative. CDR3 loop: CASSGSGAQQFF. CDR3 nucleotides: TGCGCCAGCAGTGGCTCAGGGGCCCAGCAGTTCTTC.